The 2 T cell receptor beta chains presented below share a single source sample, sequenced in a study of regulatory T cells in long-lasting Graves disease (dated by TCRdb to 2020 to 2023). The sample's time point label, decoded: persistent/refractory GD, antithyroid drugs over 5 years with positive TRAb. For both TCR sequencing and RNA sequencing, RNA was extracted from PBMCs in TRIzol. The library was made by multiplex PCR. TCRdb lists the instrument as Illumina HiSeq 4000. TCR beta libraries were built with iRepertoire HTBI primers and Arm-PCR amplification of CDR3 regions. Through fastp at Q25 and MiXCR, TCRdb rebuilt clones from the public reads, retaining in-frame beta chains. A single entry per CDR3 protein holds the most common genes and DNA from its merged rows. This sample comprises about 460,000 distinct CDR3 sequences, about 20% of them detected only once. The ten largest clones represent under 15% of the sample.

Sequenced here: peripheral blood mononuclear cells (PBMCs), sampled when the disease was refractory, from a patient treated with antithyroid drugs. These receptor sequences come from a female donor with Graves disease.

The genes are TRBV19 and TRBJ1-2; 7 nucleotides agree with TRBD1. The V gene end was trimmed by 6 bases and the J gene end by 4 bases; junction bases not matched to a gene: 14. Germline V gene lookup returns CDR1 LNHDA and CDR2 SQIVND (reference sequence). The CDR3 is made up of 16 amino acids. The CDR3 loop is CASSSPKTGAVYGYTF. The DNA of the CDR3 is TGTGCCAGTAGCTCCCCGAAAACAGGGGCAGTCTATGGCTACACCTTC.

V usage is TRBV20-1 and J usage is TRBJ2-1, with 9 nucleotides matching TRBD2. From germline, CDR1 is DFQATT and CDR2 SNEGSKA (reference sequence). The CDR3 loop spans 14 amino acids. The ends lost 6 bases at V and 5 bases at J; junction bases unmatched: 8. The CDR3 is CSAALAGYNNEQFF. The CDR3 nucleotides read TGCAGTGCGGCACTAGCGGGTTACAACAATGAGCAGTTCTTC.